This is a list of T cell receptor beta chains from one sample in a study of blood T cell repertoires in COVID-19. Assay used: immunoSEQ multiplex PCR; TCRdb lists only in-frame clones, some missing. This sample carries some 90,000 clones, around 82% of them seen once, and the ten largest clones take roughly a tenth. Sample: peripheral blood. These receptors all stem from a man aged 65 to 79 with active or convalescent COVID-19. The CDR3 runs from the conserved cysteine through the conserved F or W. D genes are given only for firm matches. Clone sizes are given selectively: once, few, many, or a class where the clone is expanded.

J gene	D gene	clone size	V gene	CDR3 protein	CDR3 DNA
TRBJ1-2	-	-	TRBV6-2/TRBV6-3	CASSYSIGAGYTF	TGTGCCAGCAGTTACTCGATTGGGGCGGGCTACACCTTC
TRBJ2-7	-	-	TRBV6-6	CASTYGTRGPEQYF	TGTGCCAGCACGTACGGGACTCGAGGACCCGAGCAGTACTTC
TRBJ1-2	-	-	TRBV7-9	CASSLGQDYGYTF	TGTGCCAGCAGCTTAGGGCAGGACTATGGCTACACCTTC
TRBJ2-1	-	-	TRBV7-8	CASSYVAGSSYNEQFF	TGTGCCAGCAGCTATGTGGCGGGGAGCTCCTACAATGAGCAGTTCTTC
TRBJ2-1	-	-	TRBV5-4	CASSLTSQKGQFF	TGTGCCAGCAGCTTGACTAGCCAGAAGGGGCAGTTCTTC
TRBJ2-2	TRBD2	-	TRBV7-2	CASSLVRVASGEKAGELFF	TGTGCCAGCAGCTTAGTCCGAGTGGCCAGCGGGGAAAAGGCCGGGGAGCTGTTTTTT
TRBJ1-3	TRBD1	-	TRBV19	CASSHQGAGGNTIYF	TGTGCCAGTAGTCATCAGGGGGCAGGTGGAAACACCATATATTTT
TRBJ1-6	-	-	TRBV11-3	CASSRGSSFLGHSPLHF	TGTGCCAGCAGCCGGGGGTCCTCCTTTTTGGGGCATTCACCCCTCCACTTT
TRBJ1-1	-	-	TRBV5-1	CASSLDGRAEAFF	TGCGCCAGCAGCTTGGACGGTCGAGCGGAAGCTTTCTTT
TRBJ1-1	-	-	TRBV6-5	CASSYFTSPGGTEAFF	TGTGCCAGCAGTTACTTCACTAGTCCCGGCGGCACTGAAGCTTTCTTT
TRBJ2-5	-	-	TRBV11-2	CASSPPGPRSETQYF	TGTGCCAGCAGCCCCCCCGGTCCCCGCTCGGAGACCCAGTACTTC
TRBJ2-5	TRBD1	once	TRBV2	CASSGGTGGHETQYF	TGTGCCAGCAGTGGCGGGACAGGGGGCCACGAGACCCAGTACTTC
TRBJ2-3	TRBD2	-	TRBV6-1	CASSEEAGGGQYF	TGTGCCAGCAGTGAAGAAGCGGGGGGCGGGCAGTATTTT
TRBJ2-7	-	-	TRBV7-9	CASSLGAPYEQYF	TGTGCCAGCAGCTTAGGCGCACCCTACGAGCAGTACTTC
TRBJ2-2	-	-	TRBV5-6	CASSLKGDSKTGELFF	TGTGCCAGCAGCTTGAAGGGCGACAGTAAAACCGGGGAGCTGTTTTTT
TRBJ1-2	-	-	TRBV7-6	CASSLAPSSGYTF	TGTGCCAGCAGCTTAGCTCCTTCCAGTGGCTACACCTTC
TRBJ2-5	-	-	TRBV3-1/TRBV3-2	CASSQGLATQETQYF	TGTGCCAGCAGCCAAGGTCTAGCGACCCAAGAGACCCAGTACTTC
TRBJ1-1	-	few	TRBV5-4	CAMTRGGTEAFF	TGTGCCATGACCCGGGGAGGGACTGAAGCTTTCTTT
TRBJ2-7	-	few	TRBV19	CASSVFIFSEQYF	TGTGCCAGTAGTGTCTTCATCTTTAGCGAGCAGTACTTC
TRBJ1-3	-	-	TRBV19	CASSSDSNSGNTIYF	TGTGCCAGTAGTTCGGACTCCAACTCTGGAAACACCATATATTTT
TRBJ2-5	-	-	TRBV5-1	CATGVAGGVQETQYF	TGCGCCACCGGGGTGGCAGGCGGAGTCCAAGAGACCCAGTACTTC
TRBJ1-5	-	few	TRBV2	CASTATGYGNQPQHF	TGTGCCAGCACCGCTACAGGGTATGGCAATCAGCCCCAGCATTTT
TRBJ2-5	TRBD2	-	TRBV18	CASSPRGLAGAWYQETQYF	TGTGCCAGCTCACCACGGGGACTAGCGGGGGCCTGGTACCAAGAGACCCAGTACTTC
TRBJ1-3	-	-	TRBV18	CASSPLDSSSGNTIYF	TGTGCCAGCTCACCGCTGGACAGCAGCTCTGGAAACACCATATATTTT
TRBJ2-7	-	once	TRBV13	CASSSRRVNEQYF	TGTGCCAGCAGCTCTCGGAGGGTCAACGAGCAGTACTTC
TRBJ2-5	-	few	TRBV6-5	CASRTTRGFQETQYF	TGTGCCAGCAGAACGACTAGGGGTTTCCAAGAGACCCAGTACTTC
TRBJ2-2	TRBD2	-	TRBV19	CATSRAGGYTGELFF	TGTGCCACCTCCCGGGCGGGGGGGTACACCGGGGAGCTGTTTTTT
TRBJ1-2	-	-	TRBV30	CAWSRGKGYTF	TGTGCCTGGAGTCGGGGGAAGGGCTACACCTTC
TRBJ1-1	-	few	TRBV4-2	CASSQDRGGLNTEAFF	TGTGCCAGCAGCCAAGATCGTGGAGGCCTGAACACTGAAGCTTTCTTT
TRBJ1-5	-	-	TRBV18	CASSPGQGSSQPQHF	TGTGCCAGCTCACCAGGTCAGGGAAGTAGTCAGCCCCAGCATTTT
TRBJ2-2	TRBD1	-	TRBV3-1/TRBV3-2	CASSPGQAGELFF	TGTGCCAGCAGCCCCGGACAGGCCGGGGAGCTGTTTTTT
TRBJ1-6	TRBD1	-	TRBV3-1/TRBV3-2	CASSQLPTGGNSPLHF	TGTGCCAGCAGCCAGTTGCCGACAGGGGGGAATTCACCCCTCCACTTT
TRBJ2-7	TRBD1	-	TRBV18	CASSPTGQEQYF	TGTGCCAGCTCCCCGACGGGACAGGAGCAGTACTTC
TRBJ2-5	TRBD2	once	TRBV4-2	CASSASGGRKETQYF	TGTGCCAGCAGCGCCTCGGGGGGGCGCAAAGAGACCCAGTACTTC
TRBJ2-1	TRBD1	-	TRBV11-3	CASSKGAIGNNEQFF	TGTGCCAGCAGCAAGGGGGCCATCGGGAACAATGAGCAGTTCTTC
TRBJ2-1	TRBD2	-	TRBV7-9	CASSPSGGAYNEQFF	TGTGCCAGCAGCCCTAGCGGGGGGGCCTACAATGAGCAGTTCTTC
TRBJ2-2	-	once	TRBV4-2	CASSQEGGNTGELFF	TGTGCCAGCAGCCAAGAAGGCGGGAACACCGGGGAGCTGTTTTTT
TRBJ1-5	-	few	TRBV10-1	CASSPAAQHF	TGCGCCAGCAGCCCCGCAGCCCAGCATTTT
TRBJ2-3	TRBD2	-	TRBV6-5	CASSSRGGPDTQYF	TGTGCCAGCAGTTCTCGGGGGGGCCCTGATACGCAGTATTTT
TRBJ2-3	-	-	TRBV4-1	CASSQVRLVPSTDTQYF	TGCGCCAGCAGCCAAGTGCGACTAGTCCCTAGCACAGATACGCAGTATTTT
TRBJ1-6	-	-	TRBV3-1/TRBV3-2	CASSQGANYNSPLHF	TGTGCCAGCAGCCAAGGAGCCAATTATAATTCACCCCTCCACTTT
TRBJ2-3	TRBD2	-	TRBV7-8	CASSLRGGPMSTDTQYF	TGTGCCAGCAGCCTACGGGGGGGACCCATGAGCACAGATACGCAGTATTTT
TRBJ2-7	TRBD1	-	TRBV3-1/TRBV3-2	CASSLRDRVYEQYF	TGTGCCAGCAGCCTACGGGACAGGGTCTACGAGCAGTACTTC
TRBJ2-4	TRBD1	-	TRBV6-5	CASKKTGVGNIQYF	TGTGCCAGCAAAAAAACAGGGGTCGGAAACATTCAGTACTTC
TRBJ2-1	-	-	TRBV24-1	CATSDSGDSNDEQFF	TGTGCCACCAGTGATTCGGGGGACAGCAACGATGAGCAGTTCTTC
TRBJ2-2	-	-	TRBV12-3/TRBV12-4	CASSHSGELFF	TGTGCCAGCAGCCACTCCGGGGAGCTGTTTTTT
TRBJ2-7	TRBD1	once	TRBV10-2	CASSWDRGTSLDF	TGCGCCAGCAGTTGGGACAGGGGAACCAGTCTTGACTTC
TRBJ1-1	-	-	TRBV27	CASSLISEAEAFF	TGTGCCAGCAGTTTAATCTCGGAGGCTGAAGCTTTCTTT
TRBJ2-2	TRBD1	-	TRBV18	CASSPTLDRGGAGELFF	TGTGCCAGCTCACCAACCCTGGACAGGGGTGGTGCCGGGGAGCTGTTTTTT